This passage covers 7 T cell receptor beta chains from one sample sequenced in a study of vaccination and CD4 T cells after COVID-19. The Oncomine TCR Beta short-read assay was what sequenced the DNA obtained from cultured CD4+ T cells. TCRdb recomputed calls from the PCR reads with MiXCR, one row per CDR3 protein. The data contain approximately 16,000 distinct CDR3 sequences, about 32% of them singletons. Treatment in this sample: roughly nine-day PBMC culture with coronavirus spike peptide pools or control peptides (ViraFEST assay). Antigens for these TCRs are unknown. Sequenced: cultured CD4+ T cells from blood. All receptors come from a human donor with COVID-19.

The rearrangement links TRBV14 to TRBJ2-3; TRBD2 agrees at 12 bases. The CDR3 totals 21 residues. Looked up from germline, CDR1 is SGHDN and CDR2 is FVKESK. V was pared by 0 bases and J by 2 bases, with 15 bases of the junction left unmatched. Here the CDR3 DNA reads TGTGCCAGCAGCCAAGATAGGGGTGAAGGACTAGCGGGGTTTTCCACAGATACGCAGTATTTT. Protein: CASSQDRGEGLAGFSTDTQYF.

This clonotype ranks as medium-sized (0.01 to 0.1%). V gene TRBV27 combines with J gene TRBJ1-6; D not resolved. Deletions cut 2 bases from V and 0 bases from J, with 11 bases between. This CDR3 has 17 amino acids. Germline CDR1 MNHEY, CDR2 SMNVEV (reference sequence). The CDR3 region is CASSLRHVSSYNSPLHF. For the CDR3, the DNA is TGTGCCAGCAGTTTACGGCATGTGAGCTCCTATAATTCACCCCTCCACTTT.

The V and J genes are TRBV4-2 and TRBJ2-2; 8 bases line up with TRBD2. The CDR3 contains 17 residues. Trimming at V came to 4 bases and at J to 1 base, leaving 8 bases not matched to a gene. Germline CDR1 reads LGHNA; CDR2 reads YNFKEQ. The CDR3 protein is CASSRGGAGGNTGELFF. The CDR3 nucleotides read TGTGCCAGCAGCCGGGGGGGGGCGGGGGGGAACACCGGGGAGCTGTTTTTT.

The genes are TRBV10-3 and TRBJ1-2; 10 positions agree with TRBD1. CDR1 is ENHRY and CDR2 is SYGVKD in the germline V gene. The CDR3 is made up of 15 amino acids. J lost 3 bases, V lost 5 bases, and 6 bases had no gene match. CDR3 sequence: CAISSTGGYDYGYTF. In nucleotides, the CDR3 is TGTGCCATCAGTTCGACAGGGGGCTATGACTATGGCTACACCTTC.

The V gene is TRBV30, the J gene TRBJ2-7, with 8 bases aligning to TRBD1. The CDR3 has 16 amino acids. In germline, CDR1 is GTSNPN, CDR2 SVGIG (reference sequence). V lost 2 bases to trimming and J lost 0 bases; unmatched junction nucleotides: 9. CDR3 in DNA: TGTGCCTGGAGTCCCCAGGGGGCTCCCGGCTCCTACGAGCAGTACTTC. It codes for CAWSPQGAPGSYEQYF.

The chain combines TRBV18 with TRBJ1-1, with D perhaps matching TRBD1 (6 bases). V was cut by 4 bases and J by 4 bases, with 16 bases left in between. Germline CDR1 is KGHSH and CDR2 is LQKENI. The CDR3 has 15 residues. CDR3 DNA sequence: TGTGCCAGCTCACTCCCCTCCAGGGGTGGCACTGAAGCTTTCTTT. Translation gives CASSLPSRGGTEAFF.

This clonotype was seen only a few times. J is TRBJ2-3 and V is TRBV5-1, with D perhaps given as TRBD1 or TRBD2 (5 bases each). CDR3 length equals 14 residues. V was pared by 3 bases and J by 6 bases, with 14 bases between. Per the germline V gene, CDR1 is SGHRS and CDR2 is YFSETQ. CDR3: CASSSYPGTDTQYF. The DNA for the CDR3 is TGCGCCAGCAGCTCCTATCCAGGGACCGATACGCAGTATTTT.